This section outlines one T cell receptor (beta chain) sequence together with its context. The sample belongs to a study of T-cell reconstitution after alpha-beta-depleted transplantation in children. This CDR3 has 17 residues. The authors prepared the TCRbeta library with unique molecular identifiers. MiXCR, applied by TCRdb to the PCR reads, yields one record per CDR3 protein. The top ten clones hold 3% to 3.5% of a sample with just under 550,000 distinct CDR3 sequences, about 17% of them seen once. The V and J genes are TRBV21-1 and TRBJ2-5; TRBD2 is taken as the D call from the table, unchecked against the DNA. TRBV21-1 is flagged as a pseudogene. The origin of this receptor is a human donor who donated a stem cell graft to a child with acute lymphoblastic leukemia. The sequences come from PBMCs from the stem cell graft donor, collected from the stem cell graft. CDR3 in amino acids: CASSKDIIRREQETQYF. In nucleotides, the CDR3 is TGTGCCAGCAGCAAAGATATCATACGTCGGGAGCAAGAGACCCAGTACTTC.